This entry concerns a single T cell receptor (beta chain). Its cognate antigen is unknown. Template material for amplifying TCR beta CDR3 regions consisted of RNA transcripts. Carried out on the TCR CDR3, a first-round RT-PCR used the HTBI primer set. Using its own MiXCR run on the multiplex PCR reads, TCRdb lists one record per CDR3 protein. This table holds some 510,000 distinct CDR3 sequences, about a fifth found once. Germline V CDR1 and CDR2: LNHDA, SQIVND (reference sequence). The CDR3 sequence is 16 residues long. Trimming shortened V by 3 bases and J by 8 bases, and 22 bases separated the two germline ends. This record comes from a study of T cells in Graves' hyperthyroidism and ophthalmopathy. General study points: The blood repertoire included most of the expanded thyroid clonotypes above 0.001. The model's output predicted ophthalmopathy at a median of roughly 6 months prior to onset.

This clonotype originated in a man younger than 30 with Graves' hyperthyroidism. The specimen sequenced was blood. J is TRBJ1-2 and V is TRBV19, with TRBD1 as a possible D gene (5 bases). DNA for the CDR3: TGTGCCAGTAGTATCTACACCGGGCAGGGACTCGGCGGCTACACCTTC. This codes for CASSIYTGQGLGGYTF.